The entry below gives a single T cell receptor beta chain sequence along with its context. The CDR3 extends over 12 amino acids. The V end was cut by 5 bases, the J end by 5 bases, with 9 bases between. CDR1 and CDR2 (germline): MNHNY, SVGAGI (reference sequence). The entry originates in a study of cytomegalovirus exposure and HLA in healthy donors. Study details: A later analysis reported the 100 to 150 validation repertoires used the same platform as the 550 to 700 first-cohort repertoires.

Using immunoSEQ multiplex PCR, the repertoire was profiled, and TCRdb retains in-frame clones only, with some absent. Of about 82,000 clones listed, about 92% are singletons. The chain is built from TRBV6-6 and TRBJ1-2; a weak D match, TRBD1 (6 bases). This sequence originates from a man younger than 35 in good health and CMV-seronegative. Sequencing input: PBMCs. This chain's CDR3 is CASSKGGYGYTF. The CDR3 DNA reads as TGTGCCAGCAGTAAAGGGGGATATGGCTACACCTTC.